This paragraph reports one T cell receptor (beta chain). This entry belongs to a study of blood T cells in healthy people across ages. A J-beta primer mix and a sample-barcoded 5' primer were used in a second PCR of about 7 to 12 cycles. TCRdb re-called the 5' RACE reads through MiXCR, storing one row per CDR3 protein. Of 890,000 or so distinct CDR3 sequences in the sample, about 59% are singletons; the top ten hold around a quarter. The germline V gene encodes CDR1 MNHEY and CDR2 SVGAGI. J lost 2 bases, V lost 7 bases, and 5 bases had no gene match. The CDR3 covers 14 residues. The sequence was collected from a young man in good health. V usage is TRBV6-5 and J usage is TRBJ2-3, with 8 positions matching TRBD2. The sequenced material came from blood. The CDR3 sequence is CASNGGGFTDTQYF. The CDR3 nucleotides read TGTGCCAGCAACGGCGGGGGGTTCACAGATACGCAGTATTTT.